The next 25 T cell receptor beta chains were all read from a single sample in a study of blood T cell repertoires in COVID-19. Measured with immunoSEQ multiplex PCR; TCRdb has only the in-frame clones, and not every one. The sample has tens of thousands of clones; roughly four fifths are singletons. The sequenced sample consisted of peripheral blood. The receptors stem from a human donor in a cohort sampled during active COVID-19.

The chain couples TRBV7-9 to TRBJ1-1; D remains ambiguous. CDR3 length equals 13 residues. Germline CDR1 reads SEHNR; CDR2 reads FQNEAQ (reference sequence). Trimming took 5 bases from V and 4 from J, leaving 11 bases between them. The DNA for the CDR3 is TGTGCCAGCAGCCCTAGGGCGGGCACTGAAGCTTTCTTT. It specifies CASSPRAGTEAFF.

This chain uses TRBV20-1 with TRBJ1-2, with D unresolved. The germline CDR1 and CDR2 sequences are DFQATT and SNEGSKA (reference sequence). Trimming took off 3 bases at V and 7 bases at J, with 9 bases between the two ends. CDR3 size: 11 residues. The CDR3 loop is CSASASGGYTF. DNA of the CDR3: TGCAGTGCTAGTGCCTCGGGTGGCTACACCTTC.

The rearrangement links TRBV6-4 to TRBJ2-2; D is ambiguous. CDR1 is MRHNA, CDR2 SNTAGT, per germline. V was trimmed by 5 bases and J by 6 bases, leaving 16 bases between them. The CDR3 has 15 amino acids. CDR3 loop: CASSQTQSPPGELFF. CDR3 coding DNA: TGTGCCAGCAGTCAAACTCAAAGCCCACCCGGGGAGCTGTTTTTT.

This clone was counted a few times. The chain is built from TRBV4-2 and TRBJ2-3; 11 bases map to TRBD2. V was pared by 8 bases and J by 6 bases, with 7 bases of the junction left unmatched. CDR3 length: 14 residues. Germline-derived CDR1 and CDR2 are LGHNA and YNFKEQ. The CDR3 protein is CASRSGGAADTQYF. CDR3 nucleotides: TGTGCCAGCCGTAGCGGGGGGGCCGCGGATACGCAGTATTTT.

The chain couples TRBV19 to TRBJ2-5, with 11 bases lining up with TRBD1. The V gene's germline CDR1 is LNHDA and CDR2 SQIVND (reference sequence). Trimming took 4 bases from V and 6 from J; bases not matched to a gene: 4. CDR3 length: 14 residues. CDR3 bases: TGTGCCAGTAGTAGGACAGGGGGCCTAAAGACCCAGTACTTC. Protein sequence: CASSRTGGLKTQYF. The whole variable domain, filled in from reference TRBV19 and TRBJ2-5, reads DGGITQSPKYLFRKEGQNVTLSCEQNLNHDAMYWYRQDPGQGLRLIYYSQIVNDFQKGDIAEGYSVSREKKESFPLTVTSAQKNPTAFYLCASSRTGGLKTQYFGPGTRLLVL.

This clone appeared once. V and J are TRBV5-6 and TRBJ2-6; the D gene is possibly TRBD2 (5 bases). Trimming cost V 4 bases and J 2 bases, with 13 bases left between them. Germline V gene data show CDR1 as SGHDT and CDR2 as YYEEEE. The CDR3 contains 16 residues. CDR3 coding DNA: TGTGCCAGCAGCCCCGGGCCGGGGACTGGGGCCAACGTCCTGACTTTC. This encodes CASSPGPGTGANVLTF.

The rearrangement links TRBV4-1 to TRBJ1-4, with D unclear. V dropped 5 bases and J dropped 0 bases, with 19 bases sitting between them. CDR1 and CDR2 (germline): MGHRA, YSYEKL. This CDR3 has 18 residues. This CDR3 is CASSSPRGLVATNEKLFF. The CDR3 bases are TGCGCCAGCAGCTCCCCCCGGGGTCTCGTTGCAACTAATGAAAAACTGTTTTTT.

V gene TRBV5-1 combines with J gene TRBJ1-2; tentatively, D is TRBD1 (6 bases). The V end was cut by 0 bases, the J end by 8 bases, with 11 bases between. The germline V gene has CDR1 SGHRS and CDR2 YFSETQ. There are 13 residues in the CDR3. In DNA form, the CDR3 reads TGCGCCAGCAGCTTGGCAGGGGTCGGAGGCTACACCTTC. This codes for CASSLAGVGGYTF.

The chain combines TRBV6-5 with TRBJ1-1, with 9 bases aligning to TRBD1. The length of the CDR3 is 16 residues. The germline V gene has CDR1 MNHEY and CDR2 SVGAGI. V shed 4 bases, J shed 0 bases, and the junction held 6 bases outside the gene matches. The CDR3 loop reads CASSSSGTGLNTEAFF. CDR3 DNA: TGTGCCAGCAGTTCCTCCGGGACAGGGCTGAACACTGAAGCTTTCTTT.

The chain couples TRBV6-1 to TRBJ2-7, with 7 bases lining up with TRBD1. CDR1 and CDR2 from the germline V gene are MNHNS and SASEGT. The CDR3 is 16 amino acids. With V trimmed by 6 bases and J by 2 bases, 13 bases remained unmatched. CDR3 protein: CASRENPVRGTYEQYF. DNA for the CDR3: TGTGCCAGCAGAGAAAACCCGGTCAGGGGGACCTACGAGCAGTACTTC.

The gene calls are TRBV7-9 and TRBJ2-3, with D uncertain. Germline values: CDR1 SEHNR, CDR2 FQNEAQ (reference sequence). The CDR3 extends over 17 amino acids. Trimming removed 4 bases at V and 2 bases at J, with 19 bases between. The CDR3 spells CASSSPSFGEYTDTQYF. CDR3 DNA: TGTGCCAGCAGCTCCCCCTCTTTTGGAGAGTACACAGATACGCAGTATTTT.

The rearrangement joins TRBV6-1 to TRBJ2-2, with 15 bases that match TRBD2. CDR3 length: 16 amino acids. Germline V gene sequence: CDR1 MNHNS, CDR2 SASEGT. V was pared by 1 base and J by 6 bases, with 0 bases of the junction left unmatched. This CDR3 is CASSEGTSGGAGELFF. Here the CDR3 DNA reads TGTGCCAGCAGTGAAGGGACTAGCGGGGGGGCCGGGGAGCTGTTTTTT.

The chain is built from TRBV6-6 and TRBJ2-1; TRBD2 matches at 13 bases. With V trimmed by 6 bases and J by 4 bases, 3 bases remained unmatched. CDR1 and CDR2 from the germline V gene are MNHNY and SVGAGI (reference sequence). The CDR3 length is 15 residues. CDR3 in amino acids: CASRLAGGPYNEQFF. In nucleotides, the CDR3 is TGTGCCAGCAGACTAGCGGGGGGGCCTTACAATGAGCAGTTCTTC.

The CDR3 DNA follows: TGTGCCAGCAGCTTGCCTCCCGGGTCACCCCTCCACTTT. Its translation is CASSLPPGSPLHF. J is TRBJ1-6 and V is TRBV5-4; no firm D call. V was cut by 1 base and J by 10 bases, with 9 bases left in between. Germline-derived CDR1 and CDR2 are SGHNT and YYREEE (reference sequence). The CDR3 extends over 13 amino acids.

The genes are TRBV12-1 and TRBJ2-3; the table calls TRBD2, which could not be checked here. TRBV12-1 is assigned pseudogene status. This CDR3 is 10 amino acids long. The CDR3 bases are TGTGCCAGCAGCTTTTTTAAGCAGTATTTT. Translated: CASSFFKQYF.

CDR3 DNA: TGTGCCAGCAGTGTTGACAGGGGCGGCCCCAATGAGCAGTTCTTC. Translation gives CASSVDRGGPNEQFF. The chain carries TRBV2 and TRBJ2-1; 8 nucleotides match TRBD1. CDR1 is SNHLY and CDR2 is FYNNEI in the germline V gene. This CDR3 has 15 amino acids. J was trimmed by 6 bases and V by 4 bases; bases with no gene match: 8.

This rearrangement joins TRBV9 to TRBJ2-2; 7 bases are shared with TRBD1. V dropped 1 base and J dropped 4; count of bases not matched to a gene: 7. Germline V gene data show CDR1 as SGDLS and CDR2 as YYNGEE. CDR3 length: 16 amino acids. CDR3 coding DNA: TGTGCCAGCAGCGTATTATCGACAGGGCGCACCGGGGAGCTGTTTTTT. Protein: CASSVLSTGRTGELFF. The full variable domain, completed using reference TRBV9 and TRBJ2-2, is DSGVTQTPKHLITATGQRVTLRCSPRSGDLSVYWYQQSLDQGLQFLIQYYNGEERAKGNILERFSAQQFPDLHSELNLSSLELGDSALYFCASSVLSTGRTGELFFGEGSRLTVL.

The J gene is TRBJ1-3, the V gene TRBV18, with D possibly TRBD1 on 5 matching bases. V was trimmed by 1 base and J by 3 bases, leaving 10 bases between them. The CDR3 covers 15 residues. Germline CDR1 KGHSH, CDR2 LQKENI. The CDR3 coding sequence is TGTGCCAGCTCACCACGACAAGGGGATGGAAACACCATATATTTT. This gives the protein CASSPRQGDGNTIYF.

J is TRBJ1-5 and V is TRBV4-2, with TRBD1 as a possible D gene (5 bases). Per the germline V gene, CDR1 is LGHNA and CDR2 is YNFKEQ. Trimming shortened V by 0 bases and J by 5 bases, and 11 bases separated the two germline ends. This CDR3 contains 15 residues. CDR3: CASSQDWGRDQPQHF. CDR3 bases: TGTGCCAGCAGCCAAGATTGGGGCCGCGATCAGCCCCAGCATTTT.

The J gene is TRBJ1-1, the V gene TRBV3-1 (or the pseudogene TRBV3-2); 10 bases are shared with TRBD1. V was pared by 10 bases and J by 6 bases, with 8 bases of the junction left unmatched. The CDR3 sequence is 13 residues long. CDR1 is LGHDT, CDR2 YNNKEL, per germline (reference sequence). The CDR3 nucleotides are TGTGCCAAAAACCGGGACAGGGGCTCTGAAGCTTTCTTT. This encodes CAKNRDRGSEAFF.

This clone was observed once. V gene TRBV7-9 combines with J gene TRBJ2-5; TRBD2 agrees at 10 bases. CDR1 SEHNR and CDR2 FQNEAQ come from the germline V gene (reference sequence). The ends lost 1 base at V and 0 bases at J; junction bases unmatched: 5. This CDR3 has 17 amino acids. The DNA of the CDR3 is TGTGCCAGCAGCTTAGGAGTGCTAGCGGGGGACCAAGAGACCCAGTACTTC. Its protein product is CASSLGVLAGDQETQYF.

This clone was observed a handful of times. The gene calls are TRBV6-6 and TRBJ2-7; possible D gene TRBD2, 6 bases. Germline V lookup: CDR1 MNHNY, CDR2 SVGAGI (reference sequence). Trimming took off 2 bases at V and 1 base at J, with 6 bases between the two ends. This CDR3 spans 13 amino acids. The CDR3 here is CASSYGGSYEQYF. CDR3 DNA: TGTGCCAGCAGTTACGGGGGGTCCTACGAGCAGTACTTC.

V gene TRBV10-3 combines with J gene TRBJ2-5, with TRBD1 as a possible D gene (7 bases). Trimming took 0 bases from V and 5 from J, leaving 10 bases between them. CDR3 length: 14 residues. Germline CDR1 and CDR2: ENHRY and SYGVKD. The CDR3 sequence: CAISESAGGETQYF. CDR3 coding DNA: TGTGCCATCAGTGAGTCGGCAGGGGGGGAGACCCAGTACTTC.

This chain joins TRBV7-8 and TRBJ1-2, with 8 positions matching TRBD1. This CDR3 comprises 15 residues. Per germline, CDR1 SGHVS and CDR2 FQNEAQ. The V gene end was trimmed by 11 bases and the J gene end by 4 bases; junction bases not matched to a gene: 15. The CDR3 spells CAAPTTGGELYGYTF. The CDR3 nucleotides are TGTGCCGCCCCTACAACAGGGGGGGAGCTCTATGGCTACACCTTC.

The CDR3 sequence: CASSGQVSEQYF. CDR3 coding DNA: TGTGCCAGCAGCGGACAGGTCTCCGAGCAGTACTTC. The genes are TRBV6-5 and TRBJ2-7, with 7 bases matching TRBD1. The CDR3 consists of 12 residues. The germline CDR1 and CDR2 sequences are MNHEY and SVGAGI. V was pared by 6 bases and J by 6 bases, with 5 bases of the junction left unmatched.